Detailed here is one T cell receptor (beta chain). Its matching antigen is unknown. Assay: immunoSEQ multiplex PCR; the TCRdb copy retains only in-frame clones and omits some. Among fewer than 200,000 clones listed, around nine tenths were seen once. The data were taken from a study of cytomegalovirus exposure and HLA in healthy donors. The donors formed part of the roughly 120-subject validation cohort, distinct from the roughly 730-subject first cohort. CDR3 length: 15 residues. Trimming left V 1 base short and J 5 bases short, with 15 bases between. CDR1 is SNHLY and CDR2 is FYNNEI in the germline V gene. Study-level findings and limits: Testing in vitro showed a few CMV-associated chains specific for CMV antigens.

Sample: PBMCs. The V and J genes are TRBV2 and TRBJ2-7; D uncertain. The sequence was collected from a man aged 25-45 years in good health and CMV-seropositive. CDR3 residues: CASSEGVEGKHEQYF. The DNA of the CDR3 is TGTGCCAGCAGTGAAGGAGTGGAAGGCAAACACGAGCAGTACTTC.